This T cell receptor (beta chain) was documented in a study of T-cell reconstitution after alpha-beta-depleted transplantation in children. CDR3 size: 12 residues. V lost 6 bases and J lost 5; bases outside the gene matches: 2. Per the germline V gene, CDR1 is KGHSH and CDR2 is LQKENI. As it was prepared, the TCRbeta library received unique molecular identifiers. TCRdb passed the PCR reads through MiXCR, listing each CDR3 protein once. The sample contains around 480,000 distinct CDR3 sequences, approximately 29% of which appear only once. Only a few counts were recorded for this clonotype. This receptor was identified in a human donor who donated a stem cell graft to a child with aplastic anemia. The material was PBMCs from the stem cell graft donor, obtained from the stem cell graft. This rearrangement joins TRBV18 to TRBJ2-5; TRBD1 matches at 8 bases. The CDR3 region is CASSDRVETQYF. In DNA, the CDR3 is TGTGCCAGCTCGGACAGGGTTGAGACCCAGTACTTC. The whole variable domain, filled in from reference TRBV18 and TRBJ2-5, reads NAGVMQNPRHLVRRRGQEARLRCSPMKGHSHVYWYRQLPEEGLKFMVYLQKENIIDESGMPKERFSAEFPKEGPSILRIQQVVRGDSAAYFCASSDRVETQYFGPGTRLLVL.